This TCR beta chain was obtained from a study of T cell repertoires in cytomegalovirus infection. Findings and limits, study-wide: Cumulative public TCR beta family frequency identified carriers of CMV plus the relevant HLA.

This CDR3 is 15 amino acids long. The J segment lost 2 bases and the V segment lost 4 bases, leaving 3 bases of the junction unmatched. Germline V gene data show CDR1 as ENHRY and CDR2 as SYGVKD. TCRdb processed the reads anew with MiXCR; each CDR3 protein has one entry. There are about 460,000 distinct CDR3 sequences in the sample; around 11% occur only once, and approximately 10% lies in the top ten. This clonotype was seen a handful of times. Its antigen is still unknown. The sample consisted of PBMCs. The V call is TRBV10-3, the J call TRBJ2-1; 9 positions match TRBD1. This sequence was found in a human donor in good health (CMV status not recorded). Some clones in this sample may be carry-over from other donors' samples. CDR3 DNA: TGTGCCATCAGTGGGGGACAGGGTGCCTACAATGAGCAGTTCTTC. Translated: CAISGGQGAYNEQFF.